One T cell receptor (beta chain) is described in this entry. The table came from immunoSEQ multiplex PCR; TCRdb's copy has only in-frame clones and leaves some out. The sample shows some 250,000 clones, around 88% of them seen only once. CDR1 is PRHDT and CDR2 is FYEKMQ in the germline V gene (reference sequence). Trimming removed 1 base from V and 1 base from J, with 10 bases in between. The CDR3 is 15 residues long. This record comes from a study of blood T cell repertoires in COVID-19. The rearrangement uses TRBV13 and TRBJ1-1; D not resolved. Sample: peripheral blood. This sequence was found in a woman in her twenties or thirties who had recovered from COVID-19. CDR3 sequence (DNA): TGTGCCAGCAGCTTAGATCTGGCCGAGAACACTGAAGCTTTCTTT. Residues: CASSLDLAENTEAFF.